These 22 T cell receptor beta chains share one sample of origin, sequenced in a study of shared clonotypes between healthy human individuals. Clones were read by immunoSEQ multiplex PCR, and TCRdb kept only the in-frame ones, dropping some. The table records fewer than 2.5 million clones, 80% to 95% of them present only once. Specimen: naive CD4+ T cells from PBMCs. This sample's subset: CD45RA+ positively selected. The receptors derive from a man aged 18 to 30 in good health. Some clones in this sample may be carry-over from other donors' samples.

A word on this clone: Other DNA sequences of this sample code for an identical CDR3. This chain connects TRBV7-2 to TRBJ1-1, with 7 bases that match TRBD1. Germline assignment: CDR1 SGHTA and CDR2 FQGNSA. V was clipped by 5 bases and J by 2 bases; unmatched bases: 2. CDR3 length equals 13 residues. CDR3 bases: TGTGCCAGCAGCCGGGACAGTAACACTGAAGCTTTCTTT. It specifies CASSRDSNTEAFF.

This rearrangement joins TRBV30 to TRBJ2-7; 8 bases are a match to TRBD1. The junction had 11 bases not matched to a gene; V was cut back by 5 bases and J by 5 bases. There are 14 residues in the CDR3. Germline-derived CDR1 and CDR2 are GTSNPN and SVGIG (reference sequence). In nucleotides, the CDR3 is TGTGCCTGGTCTATTCGGACAGGGTACCACGAGCAGTACTTC. Encoded protein: CAWSIRTGYHEQYF.

This chain links TRBV19 with TRBJ1-4; 8 bases fit TRBD1. The DNA end is more similar to TRBJ2-2, so the J call may be wrong. The CDR3 length is 16 residues. Germline assignment: CDR1 LNHDA and CDR2 SQIVND (reference sequence). CDR3 sequence: CASSIYGQGAFGELFF. CDR3 DNA sequence: TGTGCCAGTAGTATTTACGGCCAGGGGGCATTTGGGGAGCTGTTTTTT.

The chain joins TRBV7-2 to TRBJ1-3; TRBD1 is a possible D gene (5 bases). The germline gives CDR1 SGHTA, CDR2 FQGNSA. The CDR3 spans 16 residues. The V gene lost 5 bases and the J gene lost 3 bases, with 17 bases spanning the gap. The CDR3, as DNA: TGTGCCAGCAGCAAAGGCACCGGGACTATTGGAAACACCATATATTTT. This gives the protein CASSKGTGTIGNTIYF.

A remark on this clone: Different DNA sequences within this sample yield the same CDR3. V and J are TRBV5-4 and TRBJ2-7; D not resolved. CDR1 is SGHNT, CDR2 YYREEE, per germline (reference sequence). The CDR3 is made up of 13 amino acids. V was shortened by 0 bases and J by 1 base, with 5 bases between the two germline ends. The CDR3 region is CASSLDVSYEQYF. The CDR3 DNA follows: TGTGCCAGCAGCTTGGACGTATCCTACGAGCAGTACTTC.

This rearrangement joins TRBV27 to TRBJ1-2; TRBD1 matches at 9 bases. V shed 6 bases and J 6 bases; nucleotides not matched to a gene: 11. The CDR3 length is 15 residues. Germline V lookup: CDR1 MNHEY, CDR2 SMNVEV (reference sequence). DNA for the CDR3: TGTGCCAGCAGAGCCGGGACAGGGTTTAGGGATGGCTACACCTTC. It translates to CASRAGTGFRDGYTF.

This sequence joins TRBV15 and TRBJ2-1, with 7 nucleotides matching TRBD1. V shed 3 bases and J 5 bases; nucleotides not matched to a gene: 10. The CDR3 totals 16 residues. The V gene's germline CDR1 is LNHNV and CDR2 YYDKDF (reference sequence). The CDR3 sequence: CATSSKPKGAHNEQFF. Here the CDR3 DNA reads TGTGCCACCAGCAGCAAGCCGAAGGGGGCCCACAATGAGCAGTTCTTC.

This clone appeared a single time. Other DNA sequences in the sample encode the same CDR3. The chain uses TRBV27 and TRBJ1-2; 7 nucleotides match TRBD1. The CDR3 extends over 14 amino acids. V shed 5 bases and J 2 bases; nucleotides not matched to a gene: 5. The germline V gene encodes CDR1 MNHEY and CDR2 SMNVEV (reference sequence). This CDR3 reads CASSPLTGNYGYTF. DNA of the CDR3: TGTGCCAGCAGTCCCCTGACAGGGAACTATGGCTACACCTTC.

This clone was detected only once. Additional DNA sequences in this sample encode the identical CDR3. This sequence joins TRBV18 and TRBJ2-7; TRBD2 agrees at 13 bases. Germline-derived CDR1 and CDR2 are KGHSH and LQKENI. The CDR3 is made up of 15 amino acids. V was clipped by 3 bases and J by 5 bases; unmatched bases: 4. DNA for the CDR3: TGTGCCAGCTCACCCGGACTAGCGGGAGTACACGAGCAGTACTTC. It yields the protein CASSPGLAGVHEQYF.

This sequence joins TRBV7-9 and TRBJ2-1; 7 bases align to TRBD2. The CDR3 runs 16 residues. The V gene end was trimmed by 4 bases and the J gene end by 1 base; junction bases not matched to a gene: 7. Germline assignment: CDR1 SEHNR and CDR2 FQNEAQ (reference sequence). CDR3 in DNA: TGTGCCAGCAGCTATGGGGCTAGCGGATCCTACAATGAGCAGTTCTTC. Protein: CASSYGASGSYNEQFF.

The chain links TRBV6-1 to TRBJ1-1; a weak D match, TRBD1 (5 bases). Germline CDR1 is MNHNS and CDR2 is SASEGT. The CDR3 is made up of 15 amino acids. V shed 2 bases and J shed 0 bases, with 10 bases lying between them. In DNA, the CDR3 is TGTGCCAGCAGTGAAAGGGGCAGGGTGAACACTGAAGCTTTCTTT. Amino acids: CASSERGRVNTEAFF.

The rearrangement links TRBV15 to TRBJ1-4, with D hard to call. Germline V gene sequence: CDR1 LNHNV, CDR2 YYDKDF (reference sequence). The CDR3 loop spans 14 amino acids. V lost 8 bases to trimming and J lost 3 bases, with 13 bases between them. CDR3 sequence: CATGMLEANEKLFF. CDR3 bases: TGTGCCACCGGGATGCTCGAGGCTAATGAAAAACTGTTTTTT.

Comment on this clone: Distinct nucleotide sequences in the sample also encode this CDR3. The chain carries TRBV18 and TRBJ2-7, with 7 positions matching TRBD2. Germline V gene lookup returns CDR1 KGHSH and CDR2 LQKENI. The junction had 3 bases not matched to a gene; V was cut back by 3 bases and J by 4 bases. The CDR3 is 13 residues long. CDR3 loop: CASSPSGQYEQYF. CDR3 coding DNA: TGTGCCAGCTCACCTAGCGGGCAATACGAGCAGTACTTC.

The chain joins TRBV4-3 to TRBJ1-2; tentative D call: TRBD1 (5 bases). The V gene's germline CDR1 is LGHNA and CDR2 YSLEER. V was shortened by 1 base and J by 4 bases, with 13 bases between the two germline ends. The CDR3 spans 15 residues. The CDR3 spells CASSQAGGTSYGYTF. CDR3 coding DNA: TGCGCCAGCAGCCAAGCTGGGGGTACAAGCTATGGCTACACCTTC.

The chain uses TRBV2 and TRBJ2-4; TRBD1 might be the D (5 bases). The CDR3 is 15 amino acids. The germline CDR1 and CDR2 sequences are SNHLY and FYNNEI. V lost 5 bases to trimming and J lost 5 bases, with 16 bases between them. CDR3 amino acids: CASSLLTVSQNIQYF. The DNA for the CDR3 is TGTGCCAGCAGTCTGTTGACAGTTTCACAAAACATTCAGTACTTC. The whole variable domain, remainder taken from reference TRBV2 and TRBJ2-4, is EPEVTQTPSHQVTQMGQEVILRCVPISNHLYFYWYRQILGQKVEFLVSFYNNEISEKSEIFDDQFSVERPDGSNFTLKIRSTKLEDSAMYFCASSLLTVSQNIQYFGAGTRLSVL.

The rearrangement links TRBV5-4 to TRBJ2-1, with D perhaps given as TRBD1 or TRBD2 (6 bases each). V lost 2 bases, J lost 7 bases, and 16 bases lay in between. The germline gives CDR1 SGHNT, CDR2 YYREEE (reference sequence). There are 15 residues in the CDR3. The CDR3 nucleotides read TGTGCCAGCAGCTTCCCGGGGGCTTGGGTGAATGAGCAGTTCTTC. This codes for CASSFPGAWVNEQFF.

The V and J genes are TRBV19 and TRBJ1-4, with 9 bases aligning to TRBD1. The CDR3 is 15 residues long. Germline V gene data show CDR1 as LNHDA and CDR2 as SQIVND (reference sequence). Losses at the gene ends were 4 bases for V and 10 bases for J; bases not matched to a gene: 10. The CDR3 DNA is TGTGCCAGTAGTAGAACCGGGACAGGGTATGGAAAACTGTTTTTT. This encodes CASSRTGTGYGKLFF.

The V gene is TRBV28, the J gene TRBJ2-1; 15 bases are a match to TRBD2. The V gene end was trimmed by 5 bases and the J gene end by 6 bases; junction bases not matched to a gene: 17. The germline V gene encodes CDR1 MDHEN and CDR2 SYDVKM. The CDR3 extends over 20 amino acids. The CDR3, as DNA: TGTGCCAGCAGTCTAGGACTAGCGGGAGGGCCGGTTCTAGTGATCAATGAGCAGTTCTTC. It codes for CASSLGLAGGPVLVINEQFF.

The V call is TRBV5-1, the J call TRBJ2-1, with TRBD2 identical over 8 bases. The CDR3 runs to 17 residues. Trimming removed 4 bases from V and 3 bases from J; junction bases left unmatched: 12. Germline V gene data show CDR1 as SGHRS and CDR2 as YFSETQ. The CDR3 region has the DNA TGCGCCAGCAGCCCCGCCCAACTAGCGGCCCTCTACAATGAGCAGTTCTTC. It is translated as CASSPAQLAALYNEQFF.

This clone appeared a single time. The rearrangement links TRBV7-3 to TRBJ2-2; TRBD1 might be the D (6 bases). V dropped 3 bases and J dropped 9 bases, with 14 bases sitting between them. Germline CDR1 reads SGHTA; CDR2 reads FQGTGA. This CDR3 has 14 residues. CDR3 in amino acids: CASSLTGRSRELFF. In DNA, the CDR3 is TGTGCCAGCAGCTTGACAGGACGAAGCCGGGAGCTGTTTTTT.

The chain recombines TRBV7-2 with TRBJ2-1; D uncertain. This CDR3 has 13 residues. Germline CDR1 SGHTA, CDR2 FQGNSA. V shed 2 bases and J shed 9 bases, with 11 bases lying between them. CDR3 sequence (DNA): TGTGCCAGCAGCTTAACCGGTTCTGGTGAGCAGTTCTTC. Translation: CASSLTGSGEQFF.

The count of this clone is one. The gene calls are TRBV7-2 and TRBJ2-2; no clear D. V lost 7 bases and J lost 2, with 5 bases in between. Looked up from germline, CDR1 is SGHTA and CDR2 is FQGNSA. The CDR3 totals 12 residues. CDR3: CASTPNTGELFF. CDR3 nucleotide sequence: TGTGCCAGCACACCCAACACCGGGGAGCTGTTTTTT.